The following is a T cell receptor beta chain sequence with its context. This clonotype has a count of ten or more. The specificity of this receptor is unknown. No much larger clone is present one base from it, and per-base qualities are unavailable. cDNA was synthesized by template-switch 5'RACE using a primer carrying a 10-nucleotide random unique molecular identifier by which each TCR transcript was tagged. Over 200 million TCR-beta sequences, covering 15-18 subjects, were produced in each sequencing run. The RNeasy kit was used to extract total RNA. The KAPA Real-time Library Amplification kit was used to amplify TCR-beta VDJ regions with primers for the TCR constant region and the 5'RACE anchor. A first PCR added sample indexes and Illumina adaptors, and a second PCR then raised library yield. After Ampure bead purification, the TCR product of roughly 650 bp was size-selected on a 2% E-gel SizeSelection system. Before pooling, libraries had their quality checked on a Bioanalyzer, their concentration measured with Qubit, and their quantity determined with the Kapa Library Quantification kit. An Illumina HiSeq 2500 was used to sequence the libraries paired-end at 2 x 150 bp. To increase sequence diversity, roughly 24-32% phiX was spiked into each library pool. Per the authors' processing: The UMI-based MiGEC pipeline processed quality-filtered reads and removed over 80% of raw TCR sequences during error correction. IMGT germline references were used for alignment of VDJ genes, and clonotypes were defined by a unique CDR3 amino acid sequence together with V-J genes. Clonal expansion, Shannon diversity, and CDR3 relatedness (CalcPairwiseDistances, ClusterSamples) were evaluated with VDJtools, and phylogenetic trees were built with CLCbio workbench. A clone was classed as expanded if it had 8 or more unique UMIs, a cutoff based on coefficient-of-variation modelling across technical triplicates. The public reads were run again by TCRdb, first through fastp at Q25 and then through MiXCR, and only productive beta chains were kept. Each CDR3 protein gets just one entry, which takes the most common genes and DNA from the rows behind it. The authors' filters were not applied to this entry. Across this sample there are about 71,000 distinct CDR3 sequences, with around 3% seen only once. Together, the top ten hold approximately 3.7% of the sample.

The CDR3 goes from the cysteine to the phenylalanine over 17 residues. Of the read, only the CDR3 DNA is kept; its 51 bases are in frame from base 1. For CDR1 and CDR2, the germline V gene lists SGHRS and YFSETQ. The V end loses 7 bases and the J end loses 0 bases, and a stretch of 17 bases separates them. The sample is drawn from a study of neurological immune-mediated disorders (dated by TCRdb to about 2019). Concerning the study at large: Among the approximately 35 multiple sclerosis patients, relapsing-remitting MS accounted for around 31 and secondary progressive MS accounted for 3. Peripheral blood TCR-beta repertoires from patients with HTLV-I-associated myelopathy (HAM/TSP), patients with multiple sclerosis, and healthy controls were compared in the study using UMI-based sequencing. Alongside PBMC samples, the set of some 100 TCR-beta libraries contained longitudinal samples, technical triplicates, and paired CD4+ and CD8+ T-cell subsets that had been sorted. The cohort comprised 68 subjects: some 14 HAM/TSP patients, roughly 34 multiple sclerosis patients and 20 healthy controls. Overall study outcomes, separate from this receptor: TCR clonal expansion was greatest in HAM/TSP patients and smallest in MS patients, who ranked below even healthy controls. In a phylogenetic analysis, the repertoires of 18 out of 34 MS patients fell into a single cluster of related CDR3 sequences, pointing to a possible signature at the repertoire level. No identical CDR3 amino acid sequences were found to be shared among expanded clones across subjects, suggesting that TCR-beta repertoires were private in all groups. No clinical or MRI features were associated with the MS cluster, and the authors said that larger cohorts are needed.

For unsorted PBMC libraries, 2 million PBMCs were used after storage in RNAlater at -80 degrees C until RNA extraction. Multiple sclerosis patients were enrolled in a US clinical protocol evaluating disease progression by magnetic resonance imaging. Peripheral blood was subjected to Ficoll-Hypaque density gradient centrifugation to isolate PBMCs, which were then cryopreserved in liquid nitrogen. This sequence was found in a man aged 35-49 years with multiple sclerosis. What was sequenced was PBMCs. This chain joins TRBV5-1 to TRBJ2-6; the D gene remains uncertain. The CDR3 is CASSPAVGSSGANVLTF. The base sequence is TGCGCCAGCTCCCCTGCGGTCGGAAGCTCTGGGGCCAACGTCCTGACTTTC.